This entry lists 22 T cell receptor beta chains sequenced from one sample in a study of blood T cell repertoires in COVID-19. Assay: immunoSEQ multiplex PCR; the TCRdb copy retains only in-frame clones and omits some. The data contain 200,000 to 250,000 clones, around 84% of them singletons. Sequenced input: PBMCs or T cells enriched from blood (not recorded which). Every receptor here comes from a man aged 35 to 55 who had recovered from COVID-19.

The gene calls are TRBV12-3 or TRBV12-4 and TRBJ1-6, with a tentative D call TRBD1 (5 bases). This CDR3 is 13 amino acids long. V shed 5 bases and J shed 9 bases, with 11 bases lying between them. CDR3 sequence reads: CASSPGVGSPLHF. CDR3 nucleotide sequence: TGTGCCAGCAGTCCGGGGGTGGGTTCACCCCTCCACTTT.

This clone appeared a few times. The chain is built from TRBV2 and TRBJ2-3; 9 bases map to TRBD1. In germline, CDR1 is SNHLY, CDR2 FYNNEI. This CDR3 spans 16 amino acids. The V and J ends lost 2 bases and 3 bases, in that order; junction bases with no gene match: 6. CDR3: CASSESVQGATDTQYF. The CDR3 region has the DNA TGTGCCAGCAGTGAATCCGTACAGGGGGCGACAGATACGCAGTATTTT.

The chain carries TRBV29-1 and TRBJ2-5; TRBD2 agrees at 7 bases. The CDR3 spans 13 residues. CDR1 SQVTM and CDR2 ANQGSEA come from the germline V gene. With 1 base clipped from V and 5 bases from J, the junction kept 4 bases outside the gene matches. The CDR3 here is CSVEGREVETQYF. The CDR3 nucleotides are TGCAGCGTTGAAGGCCGGGAGGTCGAGACCCAGTACTTC.

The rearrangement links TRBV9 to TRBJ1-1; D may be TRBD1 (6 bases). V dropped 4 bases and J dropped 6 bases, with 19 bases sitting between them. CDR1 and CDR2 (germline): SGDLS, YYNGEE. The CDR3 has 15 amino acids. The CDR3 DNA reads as TGTGCCAGCAGCTCCCAAGGGGGGGCTGGGGCTGAAGCTTTCTTT. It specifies CASSSQGGAGAEAFF.

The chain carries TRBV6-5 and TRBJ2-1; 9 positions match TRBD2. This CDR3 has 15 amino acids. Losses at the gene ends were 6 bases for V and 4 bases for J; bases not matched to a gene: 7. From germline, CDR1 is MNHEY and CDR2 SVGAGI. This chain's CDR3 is CASRDTSGFYNEQFF. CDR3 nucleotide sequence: TGTGCCAGCAGGGATACTAGCGGGTTTTACAATGAGCAGTTCTTC.

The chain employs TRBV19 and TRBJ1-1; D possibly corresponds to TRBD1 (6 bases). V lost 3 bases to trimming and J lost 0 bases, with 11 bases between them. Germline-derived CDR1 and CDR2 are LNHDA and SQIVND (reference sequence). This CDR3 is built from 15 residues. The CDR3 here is CASSISTGVNTEAFF. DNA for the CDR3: TGTGCCAGTAGTATCTCGACAGGTGTGAACACTGAAGCTTTCTTT.

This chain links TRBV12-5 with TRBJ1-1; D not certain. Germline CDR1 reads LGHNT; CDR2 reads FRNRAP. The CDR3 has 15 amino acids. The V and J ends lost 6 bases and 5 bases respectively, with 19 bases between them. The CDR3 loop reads CASGSDKNIDTEAFF. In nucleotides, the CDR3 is TGTGCTAGTGGCTCAGACAAAAACATCGATACTGAAGCTTTCTTT.

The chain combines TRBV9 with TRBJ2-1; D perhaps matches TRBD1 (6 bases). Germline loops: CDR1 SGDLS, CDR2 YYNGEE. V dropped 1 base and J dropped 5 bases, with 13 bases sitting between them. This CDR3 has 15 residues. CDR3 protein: CASSVRDTDDNEQFF. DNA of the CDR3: TGTGCCAGCAGCGTAAGGGACACGGATGACAATGAGCAGTTCTTC.

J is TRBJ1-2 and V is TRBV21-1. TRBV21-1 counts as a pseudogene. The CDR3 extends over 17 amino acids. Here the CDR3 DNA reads TGTGCCAGCTTCACGGGTAGCATCCATCCCCGCCTCCTCGGCTACACCTTC. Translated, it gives CASFTGSIHPRLLGYTF.

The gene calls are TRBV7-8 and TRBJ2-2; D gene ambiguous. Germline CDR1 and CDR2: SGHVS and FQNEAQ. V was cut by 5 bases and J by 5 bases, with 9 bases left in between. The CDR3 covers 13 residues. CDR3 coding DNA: TGTGCCAGCAGCCATCTCAGGACCGGGGAGCTGTTTTTT. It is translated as CASSHLRTGELFF.

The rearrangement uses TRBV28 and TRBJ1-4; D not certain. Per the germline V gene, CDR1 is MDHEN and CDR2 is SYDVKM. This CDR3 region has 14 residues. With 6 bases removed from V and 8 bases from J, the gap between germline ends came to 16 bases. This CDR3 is CASSPGSPWEKLFF. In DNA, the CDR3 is TGTGCCAGCAGCCCCGGGAGCCCTTGGGAAAAACTGTTTTTT.

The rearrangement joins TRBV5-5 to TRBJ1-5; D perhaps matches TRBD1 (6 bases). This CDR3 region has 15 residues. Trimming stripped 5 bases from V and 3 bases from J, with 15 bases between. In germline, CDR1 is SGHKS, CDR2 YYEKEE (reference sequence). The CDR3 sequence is CASSTAAGDNQPQHF. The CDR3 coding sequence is TGTGCCAGCAGTACGGCAGCAGGGGACAATCAGCCCCAGCATTTT.

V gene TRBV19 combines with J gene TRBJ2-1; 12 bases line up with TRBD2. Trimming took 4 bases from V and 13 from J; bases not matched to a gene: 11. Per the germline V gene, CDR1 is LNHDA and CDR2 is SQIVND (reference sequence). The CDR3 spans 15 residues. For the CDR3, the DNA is TGTGCCAGTAGTAGCACTAGCGGGGGGACCCAAATCCAGTTCTTC. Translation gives CASSSTSGGTQIQFF.

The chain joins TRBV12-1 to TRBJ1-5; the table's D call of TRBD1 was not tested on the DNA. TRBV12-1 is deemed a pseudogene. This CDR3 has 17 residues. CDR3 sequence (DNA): TGTGCCAGCAGGGGGGAACAGGGAGAGAGGGGCAATCAGCCCCAGCATTTT. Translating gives CASRGEQGERGNQPQHF.

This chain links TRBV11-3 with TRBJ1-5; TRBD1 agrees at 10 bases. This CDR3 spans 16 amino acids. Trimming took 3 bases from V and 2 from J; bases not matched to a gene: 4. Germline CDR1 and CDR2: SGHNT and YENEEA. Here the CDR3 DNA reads TGTGCCAGCAGCTTGCGGGGGACAGGGGGCAATCAGCCCCAGCATTTT. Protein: CASSLRGTGGNQPQHF.

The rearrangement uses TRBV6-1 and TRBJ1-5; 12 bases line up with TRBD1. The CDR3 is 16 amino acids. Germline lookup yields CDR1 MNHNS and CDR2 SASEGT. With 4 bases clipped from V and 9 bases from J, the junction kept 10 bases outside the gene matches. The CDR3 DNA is TGTGCCAGCAGTGCGCCGGGACAGGGGGCTGGGAGGCCCCAGCATTTT. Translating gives CASSAPGQGAGRPQHF.

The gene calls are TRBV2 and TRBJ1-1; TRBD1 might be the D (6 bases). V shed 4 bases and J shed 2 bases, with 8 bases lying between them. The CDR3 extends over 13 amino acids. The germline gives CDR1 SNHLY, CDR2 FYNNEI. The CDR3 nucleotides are TGTGCCAGCAGTGGGACAGTTAACACTGAAGCTTTCTTT. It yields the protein CASSGTVNTEAFF.

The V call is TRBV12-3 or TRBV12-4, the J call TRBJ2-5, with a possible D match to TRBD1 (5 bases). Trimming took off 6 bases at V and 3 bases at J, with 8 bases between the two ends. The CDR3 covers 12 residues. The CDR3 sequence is CASRLTEETQYF. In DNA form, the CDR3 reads TGTGCCAGCAGGTTGACAGAAGAGACCCAGTACTTC.

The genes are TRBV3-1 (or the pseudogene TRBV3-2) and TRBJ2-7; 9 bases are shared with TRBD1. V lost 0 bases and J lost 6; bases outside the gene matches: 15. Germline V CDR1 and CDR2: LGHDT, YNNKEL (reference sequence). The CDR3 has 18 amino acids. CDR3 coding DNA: TGTGCCAGCAGCCAAGAACGAGGATGGGGACAGGGTGGCACCGAGCAGTACTTC. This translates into CASSQERGWGQGGTEQYF.

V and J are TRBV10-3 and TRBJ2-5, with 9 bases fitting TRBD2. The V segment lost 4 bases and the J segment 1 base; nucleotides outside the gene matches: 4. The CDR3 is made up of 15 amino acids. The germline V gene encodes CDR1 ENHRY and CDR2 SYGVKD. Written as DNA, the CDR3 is TGTGCCATCAGTGGAGGGCGGGGGGGCCAAGAGACCCAGTACTTC. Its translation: CAISGGRGGQETQYF.

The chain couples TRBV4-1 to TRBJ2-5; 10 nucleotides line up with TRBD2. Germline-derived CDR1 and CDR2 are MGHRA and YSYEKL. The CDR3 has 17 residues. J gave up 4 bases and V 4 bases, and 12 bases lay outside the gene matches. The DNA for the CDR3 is TGCGCCAGCAGCCCTACAGGAGCGGGAGGGTGGGTAGAGACCCAGTACTTC. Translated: CASSPTGAGGWVETQYF.

The CDR3, as DNA: TGTGCCAGCAGTTCACCGGGGAACACTGAAGCTTTCTTT. It yields the protein CASSSPGNTEAFF. This chain uses TRBV28 with TRBJ1-1, with no clear D. The CDR3 totals 13 residues. Germline CDR1 reads MDHEN; CDR2 reads SYDVKM. Trimming took 4 bases from V and 1 from J, leaving 7 bases between them.